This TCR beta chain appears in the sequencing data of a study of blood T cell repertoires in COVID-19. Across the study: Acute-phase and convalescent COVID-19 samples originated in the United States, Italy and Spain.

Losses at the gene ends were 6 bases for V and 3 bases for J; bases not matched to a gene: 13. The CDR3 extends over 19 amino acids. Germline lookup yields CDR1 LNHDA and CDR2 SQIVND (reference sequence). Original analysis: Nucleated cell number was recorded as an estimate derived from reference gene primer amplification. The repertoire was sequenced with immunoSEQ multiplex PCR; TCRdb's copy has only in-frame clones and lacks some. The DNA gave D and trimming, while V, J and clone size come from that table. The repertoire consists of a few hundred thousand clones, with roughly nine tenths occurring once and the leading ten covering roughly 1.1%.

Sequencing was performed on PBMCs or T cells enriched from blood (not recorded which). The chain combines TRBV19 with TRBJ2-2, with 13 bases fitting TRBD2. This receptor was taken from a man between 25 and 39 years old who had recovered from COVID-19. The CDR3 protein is CASSRPGTSGTFYTGELFF. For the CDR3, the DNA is TGTGCCAGTAGCCGACCAGGGACTAGCGGGACATTTTACACCGGGGAGCTGTTTTTT.